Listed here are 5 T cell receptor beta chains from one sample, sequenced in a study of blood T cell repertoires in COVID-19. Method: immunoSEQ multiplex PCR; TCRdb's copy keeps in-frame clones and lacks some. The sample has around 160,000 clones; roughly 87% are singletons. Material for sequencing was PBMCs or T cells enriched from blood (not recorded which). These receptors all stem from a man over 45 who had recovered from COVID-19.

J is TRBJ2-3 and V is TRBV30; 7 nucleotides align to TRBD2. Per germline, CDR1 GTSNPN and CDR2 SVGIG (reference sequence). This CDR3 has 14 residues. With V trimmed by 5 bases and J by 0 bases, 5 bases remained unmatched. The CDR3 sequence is CAWRGGPSTDTQYF. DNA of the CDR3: TGTGCCTGGCGCGGGGGACCAAGCACAGATACGCAGTATTTT.

The CDR3 spells CASSSQQYSGANVLTF. In DNA form, the CDR3 reads TGTGCCAGCAGCTCGCAACAGTACTCTGGGGCCAACGTCCTGACTTTC. V and J are TRBV5-4 and TRBJ2-6; D not certain. From germline, CDR1 is SGHNT and CDR2 YYREEE (reference sequence). The CDR3 runs 16 residues. V lost 3 bases, J lost 0 bases, and 10 bases lay in between. Together with reference TRBV5-4 and TRBJ2-6, the CDR3 gives the full variable domain: ETGVTQSPTHLIKTRGQQVTLRCSSQSGHNTVSWYQQALGQGPQFIFQYYREEENGRGNFPPRFSGLQFPNYSSELNVNALELDDSALYLCASSSQQYSGANVLTFGAGSRLTVL.

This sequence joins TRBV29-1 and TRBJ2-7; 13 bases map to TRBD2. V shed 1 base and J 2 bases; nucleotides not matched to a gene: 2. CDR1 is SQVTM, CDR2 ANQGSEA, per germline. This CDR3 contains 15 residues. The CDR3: CSVEGLAGGAYEQYF. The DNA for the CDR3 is TGCAGCGTTGAAGGACTAGCGGGGGGCGCCTACGAGCAGTACTTC.

CDR3 coding DNA: TGCGCCAGCAGTGACCCGACTAGCGGCTTTCTCAATGAGCAGTTCTTC. Translating gives CASSDPTSGFLNEQFF. The genes are TRBV10-1 and TRBJ2-1; 9 bases agree with TRBD2. Germline loops: CDR1 WNHNN, CDR2 SYGVQD (reference sequence). The V gene end was trimmed by 3 bases and the J gene end by 6 bases; junction bases not matched to a gene: 9. This CDR3 is 16 amino acids long.

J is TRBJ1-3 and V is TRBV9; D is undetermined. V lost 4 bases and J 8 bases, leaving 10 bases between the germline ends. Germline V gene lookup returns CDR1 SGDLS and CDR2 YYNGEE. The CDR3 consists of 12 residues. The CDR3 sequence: CASSPTSDTIYF. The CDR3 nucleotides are TGTGCCAGCAGCCCTACCTCTGACACCATATATTTT.